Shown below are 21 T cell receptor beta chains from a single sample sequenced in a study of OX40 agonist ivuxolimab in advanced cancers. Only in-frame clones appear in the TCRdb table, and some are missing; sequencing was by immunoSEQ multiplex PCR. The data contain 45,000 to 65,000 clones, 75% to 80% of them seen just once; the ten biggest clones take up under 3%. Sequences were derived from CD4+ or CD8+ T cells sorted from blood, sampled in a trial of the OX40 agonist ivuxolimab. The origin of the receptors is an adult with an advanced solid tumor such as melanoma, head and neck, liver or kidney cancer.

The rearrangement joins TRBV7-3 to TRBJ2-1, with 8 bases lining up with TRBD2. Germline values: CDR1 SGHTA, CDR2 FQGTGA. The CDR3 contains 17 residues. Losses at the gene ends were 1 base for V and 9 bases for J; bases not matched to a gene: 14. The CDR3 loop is CASSLNAPSGSAVEQFF. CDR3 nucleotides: TGTGCCAGCAGCTTAAACGCTCCGAGCGGGAGTGCTGTTGAGCAGTTCTTC.

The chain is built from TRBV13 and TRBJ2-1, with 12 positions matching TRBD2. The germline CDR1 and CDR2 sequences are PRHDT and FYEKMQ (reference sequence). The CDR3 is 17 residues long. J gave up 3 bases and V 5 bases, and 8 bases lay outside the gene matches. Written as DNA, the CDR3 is TGTGCCAGCAGCGCCCCACTAGCGGGGGGCTTCTACAATGAGCAGTTCTTC. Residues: CASSAPLAGGFYNEQFF.

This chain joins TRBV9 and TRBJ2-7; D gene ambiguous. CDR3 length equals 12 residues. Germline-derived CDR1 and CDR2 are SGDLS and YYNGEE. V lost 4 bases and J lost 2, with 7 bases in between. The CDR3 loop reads CASSQTPYEQYF. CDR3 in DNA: TGTGCCAGCAGCCAAACTCCCTACGAGCAGTACTTC.

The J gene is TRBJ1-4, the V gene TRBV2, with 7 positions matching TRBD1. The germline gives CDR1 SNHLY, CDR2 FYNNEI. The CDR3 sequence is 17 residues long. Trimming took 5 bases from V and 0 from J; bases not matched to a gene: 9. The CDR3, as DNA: TGTGCCAGCAGTCGACAGGGAATGATCGCAACTAATGAAAAACTGTTTTTT. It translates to CASSRQGMIATNEKLFF.

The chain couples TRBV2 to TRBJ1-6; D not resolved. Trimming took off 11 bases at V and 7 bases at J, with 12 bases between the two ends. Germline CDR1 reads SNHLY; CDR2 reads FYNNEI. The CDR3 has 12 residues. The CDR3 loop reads CAGSGWNSPLHF. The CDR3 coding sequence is TGTGCCGGTAGTGGGTGGAATTCACCCCTCCACTTT. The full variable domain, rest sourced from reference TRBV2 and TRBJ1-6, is EPEVTQTPSHQVTQMGQEVILRCVPISNHLYFYWYRQILGQKVEFLVSFYNNEISEKSEIFDDQFSVERPDGSNFTLKIRSTKLEDSAMYFCAGSGWNSPLHFGNGTRLTVT.

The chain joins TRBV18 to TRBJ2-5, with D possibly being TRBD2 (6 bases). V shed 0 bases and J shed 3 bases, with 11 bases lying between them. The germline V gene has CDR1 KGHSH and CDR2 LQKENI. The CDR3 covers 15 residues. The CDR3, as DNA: TGTGCCAGCTCACCACCGACGGGAGCGAAAGAGACCCAGTACTTC. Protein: CASSPPTGAKETQYF.

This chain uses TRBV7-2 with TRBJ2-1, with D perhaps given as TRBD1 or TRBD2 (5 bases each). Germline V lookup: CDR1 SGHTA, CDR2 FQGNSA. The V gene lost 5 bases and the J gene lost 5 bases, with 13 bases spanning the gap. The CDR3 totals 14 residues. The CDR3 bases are TGTGCCAGCAGCCTCGGGACCACTAACAATGAGCAGTTCTTC. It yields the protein CASSLGTTNNEQFF.

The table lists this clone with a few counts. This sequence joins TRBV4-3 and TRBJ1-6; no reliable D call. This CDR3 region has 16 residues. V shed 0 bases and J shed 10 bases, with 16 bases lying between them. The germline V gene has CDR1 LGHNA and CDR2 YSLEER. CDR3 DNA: TGCGCCAGCAGCCAAGACCCGGGCAAAGGTGGGTCACCCCTCCACTTT. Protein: CASSQDPGKGGSPLHF.

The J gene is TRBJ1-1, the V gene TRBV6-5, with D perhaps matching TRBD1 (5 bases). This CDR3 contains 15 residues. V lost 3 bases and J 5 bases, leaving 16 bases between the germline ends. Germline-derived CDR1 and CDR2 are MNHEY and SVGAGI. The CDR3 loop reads CASSYGRGRGTEAFF. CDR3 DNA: TGTGCCAGCAGTTATGGTCGGGGCCGGGGTACTGAAGCTTTCTTT.

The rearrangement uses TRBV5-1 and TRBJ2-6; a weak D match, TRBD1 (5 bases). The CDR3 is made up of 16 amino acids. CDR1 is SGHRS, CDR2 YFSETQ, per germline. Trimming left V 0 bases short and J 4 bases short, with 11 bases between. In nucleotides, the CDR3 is TGCGCCAGCAGCTTGGAGTTGGGGCCAGGGGCCAACGTCCTGACTTTC. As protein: CASSLELGPGANVLTF.

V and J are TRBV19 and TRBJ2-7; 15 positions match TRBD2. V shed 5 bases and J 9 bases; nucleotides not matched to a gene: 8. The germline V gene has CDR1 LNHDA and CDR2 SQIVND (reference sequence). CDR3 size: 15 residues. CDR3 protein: CASSSGLAGGGGQYF. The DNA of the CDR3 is TGTGCCAGTAGTTCGGGACTAGCGGGAGGCGGCGGGCAGTACTTC. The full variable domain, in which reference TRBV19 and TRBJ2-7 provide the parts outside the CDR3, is DGGITQSPKYLFRKEGQNVTLSCEQNLNHDAMYWYRQDPGQGLRLIYYSQIVNDFQKGDIAEGYSVSREKKESFPLTVTSAQKNPTAFYLCASSSGLAGGGGQYFGPGTRLTVT.

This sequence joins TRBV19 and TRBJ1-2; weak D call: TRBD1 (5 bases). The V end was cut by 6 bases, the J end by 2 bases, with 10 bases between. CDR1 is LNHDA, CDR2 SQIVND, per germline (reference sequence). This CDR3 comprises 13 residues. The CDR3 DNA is TGTGCCAGTAGCACACGGGGGAACTATGGCTACACCTTC. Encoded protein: CASSTRGNYGYTF.

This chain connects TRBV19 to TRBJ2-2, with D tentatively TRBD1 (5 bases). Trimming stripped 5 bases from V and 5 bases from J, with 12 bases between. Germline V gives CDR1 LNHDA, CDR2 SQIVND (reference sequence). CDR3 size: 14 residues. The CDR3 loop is CASSVHQGTGELFF. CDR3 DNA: TGTGCCAGTAGTGTCCACCAGGGTACCGGGGAGCTGTTTTTT.

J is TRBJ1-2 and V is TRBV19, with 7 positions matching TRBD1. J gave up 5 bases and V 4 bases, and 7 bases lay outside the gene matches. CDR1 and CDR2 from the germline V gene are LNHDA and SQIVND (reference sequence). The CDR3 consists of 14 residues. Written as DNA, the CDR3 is TGTGCCAGTAGTACCCCCGGGACAGCTTATGGCTACACCTTC. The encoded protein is CASSTPGTAYGYTF.

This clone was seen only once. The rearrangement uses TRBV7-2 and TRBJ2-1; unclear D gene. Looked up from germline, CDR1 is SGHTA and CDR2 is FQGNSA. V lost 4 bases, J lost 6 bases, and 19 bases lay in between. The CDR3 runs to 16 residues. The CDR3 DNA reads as TGTGCCAGCAGCTCACCCCACAGACGTACAAGCAATGAGCAGTTCTTC. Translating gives CASSSPHRRTSNEQFF.

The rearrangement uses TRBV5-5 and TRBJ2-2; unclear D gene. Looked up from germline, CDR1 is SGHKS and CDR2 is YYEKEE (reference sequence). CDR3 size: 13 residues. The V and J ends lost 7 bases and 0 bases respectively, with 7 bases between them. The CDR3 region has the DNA TGTGCCAGCCTGAGAGCGAACACCGGGGAGCTGTTTTTT. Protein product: CASLRANTGELFF.

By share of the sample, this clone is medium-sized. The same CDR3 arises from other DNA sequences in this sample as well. The CDR3 DNA sequence: TGTGCCAGTTCCAGGGGTGACAGCAATCAGCCCCAGCATTTT. This sequence encodes CASSRGDSNQPQHF. The chain employs TRBV6-5 and TRBJ1-5; D may be TRBD1 (6 bases). The CDR3 has 14 amino acids. Germline V gene data show CDR1 as MNHEY and CDR2 as SVGAGI. V was pared by 9 bases and J by 1 base, with 13 bases between.

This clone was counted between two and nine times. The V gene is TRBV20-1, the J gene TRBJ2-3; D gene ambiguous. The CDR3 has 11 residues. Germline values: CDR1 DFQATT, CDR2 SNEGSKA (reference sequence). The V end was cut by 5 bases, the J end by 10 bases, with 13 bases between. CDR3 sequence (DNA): TGCAGTGCTTTGGACCGCCAACCGCAGTATTTT. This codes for CSALDRQPQYF.

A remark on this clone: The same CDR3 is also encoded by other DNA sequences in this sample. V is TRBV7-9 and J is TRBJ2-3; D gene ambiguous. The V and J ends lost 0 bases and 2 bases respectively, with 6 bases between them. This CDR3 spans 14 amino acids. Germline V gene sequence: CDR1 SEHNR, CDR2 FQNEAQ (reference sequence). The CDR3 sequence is CASSLAADTDTQYF. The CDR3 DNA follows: TGTGCCAGCAGCTTAGCGGCGGACACAGATACGCAGTATTTT.

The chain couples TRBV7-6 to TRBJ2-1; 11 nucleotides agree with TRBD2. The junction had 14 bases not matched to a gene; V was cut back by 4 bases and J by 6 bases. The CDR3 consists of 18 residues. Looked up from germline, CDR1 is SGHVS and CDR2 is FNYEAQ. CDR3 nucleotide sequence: TGTGCCAGCAGCTCGCAAAGAGAACTAGCGGGGGAACCCAATGAGCAGTTCTTC. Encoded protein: CASSSQRELAGEPNEQFF.

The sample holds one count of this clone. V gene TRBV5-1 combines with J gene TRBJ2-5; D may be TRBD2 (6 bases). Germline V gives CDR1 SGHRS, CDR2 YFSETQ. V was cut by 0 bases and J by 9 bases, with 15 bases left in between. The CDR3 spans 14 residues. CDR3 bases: TGCGCCAGCAGCTTGGGGTCGCGGGGCGAGGCCCAGTACTTC. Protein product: CASSLGSRGEAQYF.